This TCR beta chain was captured by sequencing in a study of blood T cell repertoires in COVID-19. Study at large: Nucleic acid was either cDNA or gDNA, and it came from T cells, B-cell-depleted T cells, or PBMCs.

The study drew participants aged about 18 to 95 years from some 23 US areas. Generated by immunoSEQ multiplex PCR, the TCRdb table keeps only in-frame clones and is missing some. The sample lists 150,000 to 200,000 clones, over 75% seen once, with roughly 9% in the top ten. Germline CDR1 GTSNPN, CDR2 SVGIG (reference sequence). With 4 bases clipped from V and 4 bases from J, the junction kept 4 bases outside the gene matches. The CDR3 is made up of 14 amino acids. The sequencing sample was made of PBMCs or T cells enriched from blood (not recorded which). The V and J genes are TRBV30 and TRBJ1-1, with TRBD1 identical over 12 bases. The TCR was taken from a woman between 18 and 29 years old who had recovered from COVID-19. The CDR3 sequence: CAWNTGQGATEAFF. CDR3 in DNA: TGTGCCTGGAACACGGGACAGGGGGCCACTGAAGCTTTCTTT.